The entry that follows covers one T cell receptor (beta chain) sequence. Its antigen is undetermined. These data are taken from a study of OX40 agonist ivuxolimab in advanced cancers. Findings and caveats of the study: Circulating CD4+ and CD8+ T cells showed clonal expansion by week 6 at 0.1 to 3.0 mg/kg.

The CDR3 consists of 12 residues. Germline V lookup: CDR1 LNHNV, CDR2 YYDKDF (reference sequence). Trimming shortened V by 3 bases and J by 4 bases, and 6 bases separated the two germline ends. Sequencing used immunoSEQ multiplex PCR; TCRdb keeps in-frame clones, though not all of them. The repertoire holds some 40,000 clones, with more than 60% as singletons. The sample here was CD4+ or CD8+ T cells sorted from blood, taken in a trial of the OX40 agonist ivuxolimab. This chain connects TRBV15 to TRBJ2-5; D is unclear. This clonotype originated in an adult with an advanced solid tumor such as melanoma, head and neck, liver or kidney cancer. CDR3 nucleotide sequence: TGTGCCACCAGCAGGAAGGGAGAGACCCAGTACTTC. This gives the protein CATSRKGETQYF.